These T cell receptor beta chains were read from a single sample in a study of blood T cell repertoires in COVID-19. Repertoires were generated with immunoSEQ multiplex PCR, while TCRdb's copy carries only in-frame clones and drops some. The data hold some 300,000 clones, with roughly nine tenths observed a single time. Sequenced input: PBMCs or T cells enriched from blood (not recorded which). Receptors originate from a woman aged 25-40 years who had recovered from COVID-19. Both conserved end residues are part of each CDR3. The D gene is left open where the match is weak. Some rows have no size entry. The others give once, few or many, or a class for an expanded clone.

-	TRBD1	TRBJ2-7	TRBV5-1	TGCGCCAGCAGCTTGGTAACAGGGGGATACGAGCAGTACTTC	CASSLVTGGYEQYF
once	-	TRBJ2-3	TRBV5-5	TGTGCCAGCAGCTTGGGACAGCCCACAGATACGCAGTATTTT	CASSLGQPTDTQYF
-	TRBD1	TRBJ1-5	TRBV29-1	TGCAGCGTTACCGGGACAGGGGGTCGCAATCAGCCCCAGCATTTT	CSVTGTGGRNQPQHF
-	TRBD1	TRBJ1-1	TRBV5-5	TGTGCCAGTAGTACAGGGTCAGGGGGCACTGAAGCTTTCTTT	CASSTGSGGTEAFF
-	-	TRBJ2-1	TRBV30	TGTGCCTGGAGTCCCAGGGTTGCGCAGTTCTTC	CAWSPRVAQFF
-	TRBD2	TRBJ2-3	TRBV28	TGTGCCAGCAGTTTACCCGATACGGGGGGGCATACGCAGTATTTT	CASSLPDTGGHTQYF
-	TRBD2	TRBJ2-7	TRBV7-9	TGTGCCAGCAGTCGAACTAGCGGCTCCTACGAGCAGTACTTC	CASSRTSGSYEQYF
-	-	TRBJ1-1	TRBV7-2	TGTGCCAGCAGCTCCCTTACAGAGTCTGAAGCTTTCTTT	CASSSLTESEAFF
once	TRBD1	TRBJ1-5	TRBV9	TGTGCCAGCAGCGTCGGACAGGGGAGCAATCAGCCCCAGCATTTT	CASSVGQGSNQPQHF
-	-	TRBJ2-4	TRBV6-6	TGTGCCAGCAGTCACCTCCATTCTCAGGGGGCCAAAAACATTCAGTACTTC	CASSHLHSQGAKNIQYF
once	TRBD1	TRBJ1-5	TRBV19	TGTGCCAGTACTATGGACAGGGGAAATCAGCCCCAGCATTTT	CASTMDRGNQPQHF
-	-	TRBJ2-1	TRBV14	TGTGCCAGCAGCCCCGTTGGGAGTCGGGTTGAGCAGTTCTTC	CASSPVGSRVEQFF
-	-	TRBJ2-7	TRBV7-2	TGTGCCAGCAGTTCGGACAGACTAAGGGAGCAGTACTTC	CASSSDRLREQYF
-	-	TRBJ1-4	TRBV28	TGTGCCAGCAGCATAGGGGGGAGGGATGAAAAACTGTTTTTT	CASSIGGRDEKLFF
-	-	TRBJ2-2	TRBV6-4	TGTGCCAGCCAACCAGACAGCCGGACCGGGGAGCTGTTTTTT	CASQPDSRTGELFF
-	-	TRBJ1-1	TRBV5-1	TGCGCCAGCAGCTCTCTACAGGGAATGAACACTGAAGCTTTCTTT	CASSSLQGMNTEAFF
-	-	TRBJ1-5	TRBV27	TGTGCCAGCAGTTTTAGGCGGAATAGCAATCAGCCCCAGCATTTT	CASSFRRNSNQPQHF
-	TRBD2	TRBJ2-3	TRBV29-1	TGCAGCGTTGAAAGGTTAGCGGGAGGGAACACAGATACGCAGTATTTT	CSVERLAGGNTDTQYF
-	TRBD1	TRBJ1-6	TRBV3-1/TRBV3-2	TGTGCCAGCAGCCAAGAGGGACAGGGCATACTTTCACCCCTCCACTTT	CASSQEGQGILSPLHF
few	TRBD1	TRBJ1-4	TRBV29-1	TGCAGCTTTGGGGAACAGGGGACTGAAAAACTGTTTTTT	CSFGEQGTEKLFF
once	-	TRBJ1-2	TRBV5-1	TGCGCCAGCAGCTTTTCAGGGGTTGACTATGGCTACACCTTC	CASSFSGVDYGYTF
-	TRBD1	TRBJ2-7	TRBV7-9	TGTGCCAGCAGCACCGGGACAGGGATATCCTACGAGCAGTACTTC	CASSTGTGISYEQYF
-	-	TRBJ1-3	TRBV5-4	TGTGCCAGCAGTCTTTCAAGTGGCGGGACTGGAAACACCATATATTTT	CASSLSSGGTGNTIYF
-	-	TRBJ2-2	TRBV21-1	TGTGCCAGCAGCAGGGGACAGCAAAATCAAGAGGACACCGGGGAGCTGTTTTTT	CASSRGQQNQEDTGELFF
few	-	TRBJ1-6	TRBV5-1	TGCGCCAGCAGCTCCCTGACAGGACCAGGATATAATTCACCCCTCCACTTT	CASSSLTGPGYNSPLHF
-	-	TRBJ2-2	TRBV19	TGTGCCACCCCGCGCGGGTCGAACACCGGGGAGCTGTTTTTT	CATPRGSNTGELFF
-	TRBD1	TRBJ1-5	TRBV9	TGTGCCAGCAGTAAGGGGGCGGATAGCAATCAGCCCCAGCATTTT	CASSKGADSNQPQHF
-	-	TRBJ2-5	TRBV5-1	TGCGCCAGCAGTTTAAGCTCTCCGGGACACCCTCTTGCTCAAGAGACCCAGTACTTC	CASSLSSPGHPLAQETQYF
-	-	TRBJ2-3	TRBV18	TGTGCCAGCTCACCGACAGGAGATACGCAGTATTTT	CASSPTGDTQYF
-	TRBD2	TRBJ2-7	TRBV9	TGTGCCAGCAGCTCAGAAGGGACTAGCGGGCTCGAGCAGTACTTC	CASSSEGTSGLEQYF
-	-	TRBJ1-5	TRBV28	TGTGCCAGCAGTTTAGACCGGGGTAGCAATCAGCCCCAGCATTTT	CASSLDRGSNQPQHF
-	-	TRBJ1-5	TRBV10-3	TGTGCCATCAGGCAGGATAGCAATCAGCCCCAGCATTTT	CAIRQDSNQPQHF
-	-	TRBJ2-7	TRBV7-2	TGTGCCAGCAGCTTAGGCCAGGGGACCTCCTACGAGCAGTACTTC	CASSLGQGTSYEQYF
-	-	TRBJ1-1	TRBV6-2/TRBV6-3	TGTGCCAGCAGTTCGATACATGAAGCTTTCTTT	CASSSIHEAFF
-	TRBD1	TRBJ1-5	TRBV5-1	TGCGCCAGCAGCCCGACAGGGAGTAATCAGCCCCAGCATTTT	CASSPTGSNQPQHF
-	TRBD1	TRBJ1-1	TRBV29-1	TGCAGCGCAGCCGGACAGGCGAACACTGAAGCTTTCTTT	CSAAGQANTEAFF
-	TRBD1	TRBJ1-2	TRBV18	TGTGCCAGCTCACCGTCAACCCCGGGACAGGGTACGGTCGGCTACACCTTC	CASSPSTPGQGTVGYTF
once	TRBD1	TRBJ1-4	TRBV7-9	TGTGCCAGCAGCTTCGGGACAGAGAATGAAAAACTGTTTTTT	CASSFGTENEKLFF
-	TRBD1	TRBJ1-2	TRBV2	TGTGCCAGCAGTTCTGAACCGGGACAGGTGGGGGACTATGGCTACACCTTC	CASSSEPGQVGDYGYTF